The rows below give T cell receptor beta chains drawn from one sample of a study of T cell changes during pregnancy in multiple sclerosis. The assay was immunoSEQ multiplex PCR, and TCRdb's table has in-frame clones only and misses some. This repertoire shows roughly 59,000 clones, roughly 92% found once; its top ten account for 2.5% to 4%. The sequences come from CD8+ T cells from peripheral blood mononuclear cells, collected in the second trimester of pregnancy. These receptors came from a female donor with multiple sclerosis, enrolled in a pregnancy study. CDR3s include the opening cysteine and the closing phenylalanine or tryptophan. Fields, in order: clone size, V gene, D gene, J gene, CDR3 protein, CDR3 DNA. A D gene is named only where the DNA matches it firmly. The size field is filled for only some rows; it gives once, few, many or a size class.

>once|TRBV7-6|TRBD2|TRBJ2-2
CASSLARPGLAWTGELFF
TGTGCCAGCAGCTTAGCCAGACCGGGACTAGCGTGGACCGGGGAGCTGTTTTTT
>NA|TRBV6-5|TRBD1|TRBJ1-3
CASNPTGVENTIYF
TGTGCCAGCAATCCGACAGGGGTGGAAAACACCATATATTTT
>NA|TRBV7-8|TRBD2|TRBJ2-1
CASSLSIRLAGYYNEQFF
TGTGCCAGCAGCTTATCAATCCGGCTAGCGGGATACTACAATGAGCAGTTCTTC
>once|TRBV6-1|TRBD1|TRBJ1-4
CAIRTGGNEKLFF
TGTGCCATCAGGACAGGGGGAAATGAAAAACTGTTTTTT
>NA|TRBV29-1|NA|TRBJ2-1
CSVEVLGGEQFF
TGCAGCGTTGAAGTACTGGGGGGTGAGCAGTTCTTC
>NA|TRBV28|NA|TRBJ1-1
CASSLGGGTEAFF
TGTGCCAGCAGTTTAGGGGGGGGCACTGAAGCTTTCTTT
>NA|TRBV27|NA|TRBJ1-1
CASSFGMNTEAFF
TGTGCCAGCAGTTTCGGGATGAACACTGAAGCTTTCTTT
>NA|TRBV28|TRBD1|TRBJ2-5
CASSSTGSGETQYF
TGTGCCAGCAGTTCGACAGGGAGTGGGGAGACCCAGTACTTC
>NA|TRBV29-1|TRBD2|TRBJ2-3
CSVPGLGLLTDTQYF
TGCAGCGTTCCAGGACTAGGCCTCCTCACAGATACGCAGTATTTT
>NA|TRBV27|TRBD1|TRBJ1-5
CASSYTGGGQPQHF
TGTGCCAGCAGCTATACAGGGGGCGGGCAGCCCCAGCATTTT
>NA|TRBV2|TRBD1|TRBJ1-2
CARTRDRGGYTF
TGTGCCAGAACCCGGGACAGGGGTGGCTACACCTTC
>NA|TRBV5-5|NA|TRBJ2-7
CASSLAQGYEQYF
TGTGCCAGCAGCTTGGCTCAGGGATACGAGCAGTACTTC
>NA|TRBV20-1|NA|TRBJ2-1
CSVRRGDEQFF
TGCAGTGTACGTCGCGGCGATGAGCAGTTCTTC
>NA|TRBV27|TRBD2|TRBJ2-1
CASRLIAGGPIEQFF
TGTGCCAGCAGGTTAATAGCGGGAGGGCCTATTGAGCAGTTCTTC
>NA|TRBV6-1|TRBD1|TRBJ2-7
CASSASMTGPSYEQYF
TGTGCCAGCAGTGCCTCAATGACAGGGCCATCCTACGAGCAGTACTTC
>NA|TRBV6-4|TRBD2|TRBJ2-3
CASSRTSGSSDTQYF
TGTGCCAGCAGTAGGACTAGCGGGAGCTCAGATACGCAGTATTTT